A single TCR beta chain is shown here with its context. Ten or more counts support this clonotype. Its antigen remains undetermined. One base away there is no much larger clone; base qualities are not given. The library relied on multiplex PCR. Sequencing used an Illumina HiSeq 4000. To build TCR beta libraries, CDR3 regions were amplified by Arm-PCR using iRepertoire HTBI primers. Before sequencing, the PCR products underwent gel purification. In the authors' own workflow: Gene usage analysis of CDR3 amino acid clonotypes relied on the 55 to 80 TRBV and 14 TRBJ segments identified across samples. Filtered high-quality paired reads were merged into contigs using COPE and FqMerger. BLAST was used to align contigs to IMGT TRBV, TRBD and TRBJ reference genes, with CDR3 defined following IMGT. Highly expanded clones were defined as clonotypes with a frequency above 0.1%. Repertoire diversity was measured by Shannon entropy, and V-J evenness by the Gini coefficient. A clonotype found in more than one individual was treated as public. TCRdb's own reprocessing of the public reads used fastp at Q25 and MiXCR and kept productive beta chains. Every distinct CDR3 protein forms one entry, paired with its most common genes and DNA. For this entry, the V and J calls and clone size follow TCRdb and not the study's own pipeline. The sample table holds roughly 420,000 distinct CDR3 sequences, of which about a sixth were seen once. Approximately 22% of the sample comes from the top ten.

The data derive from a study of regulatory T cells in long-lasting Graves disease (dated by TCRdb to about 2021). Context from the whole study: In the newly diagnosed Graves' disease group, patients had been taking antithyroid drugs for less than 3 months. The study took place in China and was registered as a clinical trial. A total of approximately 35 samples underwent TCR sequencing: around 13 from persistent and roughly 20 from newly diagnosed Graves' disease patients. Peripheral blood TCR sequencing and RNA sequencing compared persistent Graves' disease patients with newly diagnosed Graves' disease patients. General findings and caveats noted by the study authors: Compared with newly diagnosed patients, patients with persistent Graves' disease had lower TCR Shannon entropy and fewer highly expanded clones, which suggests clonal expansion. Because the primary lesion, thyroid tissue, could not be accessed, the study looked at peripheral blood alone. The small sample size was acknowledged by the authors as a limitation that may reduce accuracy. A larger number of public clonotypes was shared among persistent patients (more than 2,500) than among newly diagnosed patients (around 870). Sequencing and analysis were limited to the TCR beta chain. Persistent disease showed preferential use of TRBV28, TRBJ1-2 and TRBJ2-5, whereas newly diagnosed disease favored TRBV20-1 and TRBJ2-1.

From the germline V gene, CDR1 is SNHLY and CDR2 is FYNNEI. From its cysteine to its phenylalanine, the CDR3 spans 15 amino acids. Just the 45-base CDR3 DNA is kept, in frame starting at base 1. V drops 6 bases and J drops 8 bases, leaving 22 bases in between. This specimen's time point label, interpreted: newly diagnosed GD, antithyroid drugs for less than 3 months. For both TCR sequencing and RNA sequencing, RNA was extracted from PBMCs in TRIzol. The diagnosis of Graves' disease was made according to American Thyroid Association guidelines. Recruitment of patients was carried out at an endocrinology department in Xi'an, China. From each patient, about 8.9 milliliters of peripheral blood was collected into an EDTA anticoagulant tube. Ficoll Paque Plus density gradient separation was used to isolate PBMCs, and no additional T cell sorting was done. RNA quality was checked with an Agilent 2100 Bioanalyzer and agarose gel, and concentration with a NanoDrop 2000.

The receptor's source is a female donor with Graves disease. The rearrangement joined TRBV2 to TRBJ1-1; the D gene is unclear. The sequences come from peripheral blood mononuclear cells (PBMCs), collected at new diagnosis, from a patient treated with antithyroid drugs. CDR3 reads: CASSSYPGITVEAFF. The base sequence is TGTGCCAGCAGCTCTTACCCTGGGATAACGGTGGAAGCTTTCTTT.